This is a list of T cell receptor beta chains from one sample in a study of cytomegalovirus exposure and HLA in healthy donors. TCRdb's copy holds only in-frame clones and misses some; the assay was immunoSEQ multiplex PCR. The clone table shows approximately 110,000 clones, with the ten largest holding around 2.9%. The material sequenced was PBMCs. The receptors stem from a man aged 25 to 40 in good health and CMV-seronegative. Both conserved end residues are part of each CDR3.

j_call: TRBJ2-7; v_call: TRBV28; cdr3_aa: CASTTLGLSLPDEQYF
j_call: TRBJ2-3; v_call: TRBV5-3; cdr3_aa: CARSGGPDRPLDTQYF
j_call: TRBJ2-1; v_call: TRBV15; cdr3_aa: CATSSPSRGDGGRGEQFF
j_call: TRBJ2-7; v_call: TRBV4-2; cdr3_aa: CASSQDMRGPSYEQYF
j_call: TRBJ2-2; v_call: TRBV5-4; cdr3_aa: CASSRSGSNTGELFF
j_call: TRBJ2-7; v_call: TRBV19; cdr3_aa: CASSILAGNEQYF
j_call: TRBJ1-4; v_call: TRBV4-1; cdr3_aa: CASSQSTGGVTNEKLFF
j_call: TRBJ2-1; v_call: TRBV29-1; cdr3_aa: CSVELGQGRNEQFF
j_call: TRBJ1-4; v_call: TRBV4-1; cdr3_aa: CASSQAILGRRGEKLFF
j_call: TRBJ2-3; v_call: TRBV5-1; cdr3_aa: CASSLGTRGDTQYF
j_call: TRBJ1-4; v_call: TRBV5-6; cdr3_aa: CASSLGRGEKLFF
j_call: TRBJ2-3; v_call: TRBV4-3; cdr3_aa: CASSQDWGSSWDREPTDTQYF
j_call: TRBJ2-5; v_call: TRBV4-1; cdr3_aa: CASSLTRRETQYF
j_call: TRBJ2-3; v_call: TRBV7-2; cdr3_aa: CASSGRGTSGSGTQYF
j_call: TRBJ2-1; v_call: TRBV11-2; cdr3_aa: CASSLGANYNEQFF
j_call: TRBJ2-1; v_call: TRBV19; cdr3_aa: CASSDKGQDEQFF
j_call: TRBJ1-5; v_call: TRBV27; cdr3_aa: CASRKWGDPKQPQHF
j_call: TRBJ1-5; v_call: TRBV27; cdr3_aa: CASSRRGDYNQPQHF
j_call: TRBJ2-7; v_call: TRBV28; cdr3_aa: CASSQGSLGGYEQYF
j_call: TRBJ2-7; v_call: TRBV11-2; cdr3_aa: CASSFTRGYEQYF
j_call: TRBJ1-4; v_call: TRBV28; cdr3_aa: CATRDRGNQGVEKLFF
j_call: TRBJ1-1; v_call: TRBV5-1; cdr3_aa: CASSGPGFTEAFF
j_call: TRBJ2-6; v_call: TRBV19; cdr3_aa: CASSIGQPRSGANVLTF
j_call: TRBJ2-7; v_call: TRBV30; cdr3_aa: CAWSPSWTSGSYEQYF
j_call: TRBJ2-7; v_call: TRBV19; cdr3_aa: CASRMDRAGEQYF
j_call: TRBJ2-7; v_call: TRBV5-1; cdr3_aa: CASSFGTGAFEQYF
j_call: TRBJ2-2; v_call: TRBV28; cdr3_aa: CASSSPGSSNTGELFF
j_call: TRBJ2-7; v_call: TRBV11-2; cdr3_aa: CASSPQGYEQYF
j_call: TRBJ1-5; v_call: TRBV27; cdr3_aa: CASRSGTGVRQPQHF
j_call: TRBJ2-4; v_call: TRBV29-1; cdr3_aa: CSVGLAGEVAKNIQYF
j_call: TRBJ2-4; v_call: TRBV7-2; cdr3_aa: CASSLAGQGGKNIQYF
j_call: TRBJ2-1; v_call: TRBV19; cdr3_aa: CASSPGGGGQFF
j_call: TRBJ2-7; v_call: TRBV30; cdr3_aa: CAWGVGSGSYEQYF
j_call: TRBJ1-1; v_call: TRBV11-2; cdr3_aa: CASSLTRVGTEAFF
j_call: TRBJ2-1; v_call: TRBV4-1; cdr3_aa: CASSHKPGLADGWWSYNEQFF
j_call: TRBJ1-4; v_call: TRBV9; cdr3_aa: CASSVEGRGNEKLFF
j_call: TRBJ1-2; v_call: TRBV28; cdr3_aa: CASSRTTGVYYGYTF
j_call: TRBJ2-1; v_call: TRBV30; cdr3_aa: CAWSGASHLYNEQFF
j_call: TRBJ2-1; v_call: TRBV4-2; cdr3_aa: CASSQAPVYEQFF
j_call: TRBJ2-1; v_call: TRBV11-3; cdr3_aa: CASSLRSTDYNEQFF
j_call: TRBJ1-2; v_call: TRBV6-5; cdr3_aa: CASSYSGLHNYGYTF
j_call: TRBJ2-3; v_call: TRBV2; cdr3_aa: CASSELALLGNTDTQYF
j_call: TRBJ2-1; v_call: TRBV6-4; cdr3_aa: CASSAEQGYSYNEQFF
j_call: TRBJ1-1; v_call: TRBV5-4; cdr3_aa: CASSTERRVGNTEAFF
j_call: TRBJ1-2; v_call: TRBV2; cdr3_aa: CASSEAAGGSYGYTF
j_call: TRBJ1-5; v_call: TRBV25-1; cdr3_aa: CASSEFGANQPQHF
j_call: TRBJ1-2; v_call: TRBV6-1; cdr3_aa: CASSSVQGNYGYTF
j_call: TRBJ2-5; v_call: TRBV6-5; cdr3_aa: CASSYQGQGGATQYF
j_call: TRBJ1-2; v_call: TRBV2; cdr3_aa: CASSVEGAGGYTF
j_call: TRBJ2-4; v_call: TRBV30; cdr3_aa: CAWRVRAGLAKNIQYF
j_call: TRBJ2-7; v_call: TRBV30; cdr3_aa: CAWVGAGPTYEQYF
j_call: TRBJ1-3; v_call: TRBV28; cdr3_aa: CASIHRGSGNTIYF
j_call: TRBJ1-2; v_call: TRBV7-8; cdr3_aa: CASSFTGTGGLERGYTF
j_call: TRBJ1-6; v_call: TRBV9; cdr3_aa: CASSAAGGFDNSPLHF
j_call: TRBJ1-1; v_call: TRBV11-1; cdr3_aa: CASSTDRGYTEAFF
j_call: TRBJ2-3; v_call: TRBV11-3; cdr3_aa: CASSFTGEDTQYF
j_call: TRBJ2-1; v_call: TRBV11-2; cdr3_aa: CASSAKGAYNEQFF